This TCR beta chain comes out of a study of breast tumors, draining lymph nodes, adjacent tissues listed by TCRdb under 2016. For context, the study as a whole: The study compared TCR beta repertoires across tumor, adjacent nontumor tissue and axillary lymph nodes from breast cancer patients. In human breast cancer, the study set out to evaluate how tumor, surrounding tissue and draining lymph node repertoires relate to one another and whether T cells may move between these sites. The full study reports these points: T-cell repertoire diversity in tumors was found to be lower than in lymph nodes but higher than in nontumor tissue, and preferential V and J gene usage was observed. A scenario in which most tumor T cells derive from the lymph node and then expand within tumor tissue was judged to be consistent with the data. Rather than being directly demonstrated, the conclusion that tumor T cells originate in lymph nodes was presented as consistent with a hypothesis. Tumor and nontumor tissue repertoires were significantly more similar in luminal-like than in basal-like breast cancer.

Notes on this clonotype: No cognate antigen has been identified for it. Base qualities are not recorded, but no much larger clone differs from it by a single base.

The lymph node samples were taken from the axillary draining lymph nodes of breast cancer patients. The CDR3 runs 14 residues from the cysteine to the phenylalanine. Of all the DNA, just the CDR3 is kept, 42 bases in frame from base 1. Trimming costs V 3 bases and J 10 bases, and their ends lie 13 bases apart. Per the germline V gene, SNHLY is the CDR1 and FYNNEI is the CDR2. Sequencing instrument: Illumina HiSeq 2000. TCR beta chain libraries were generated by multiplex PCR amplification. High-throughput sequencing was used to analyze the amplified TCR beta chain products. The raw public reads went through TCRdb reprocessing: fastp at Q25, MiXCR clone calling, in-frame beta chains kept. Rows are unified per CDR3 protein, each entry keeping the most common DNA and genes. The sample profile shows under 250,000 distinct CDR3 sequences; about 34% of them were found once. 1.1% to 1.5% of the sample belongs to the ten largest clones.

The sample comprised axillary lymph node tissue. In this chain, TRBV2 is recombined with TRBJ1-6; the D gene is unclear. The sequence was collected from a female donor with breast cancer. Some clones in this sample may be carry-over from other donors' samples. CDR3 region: CASSDRYRGSPLHF. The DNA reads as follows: TGTGCCAGCAGTGATAGGTACAGAGGATCACCCCTCCACTTT.